This T cell receptor (beta chain) is from a study of blood T cell repertoires in COVID-19. Across 24 US areas, participants ranged in age from roughly 18 to 89 years. Donors in Cohort 3 counted as recovered after two negative PCRs, clearance, or symptom resolution. Libraries were prepared by immunoSEQ multiplex PCR; TCRdb keeps only in-frame clonotypes and omits some of them. This table has a few hundred thousand clones, 82% appearing once. CDR1 WNHNN and CDR2 SYGVQD come from the germline V gene (reference sequence). Trimming took 10 bases from V and 4 from J, leaving 17 bases between them. This CDR3 comprises 13 residues.

The clonotype originates from a woman in her sixties who had recovered from COVID-19. The source material was PBMCs or T cells enriched from blood (not recorded which). The rearrangement joins TRBV10-1 to TRBJ2-7; tentative D call: TRBD2 (6 bases). The CDR3 sequence: CATGPGEWYEQYF. The CDR3 coding sequence is TGCGCCACCGGCCCGGGGGAGTGGTACGAGCAGTACTTC.